The 8 T cell receptor beta chains below were found in one sample sequenced in a study of T cell responses to AZD1222 COVID-19 vaccine. Sequencing was performed with immunoSEQ multiplex PCR; in TCRdb, only in-frame clones are kept and a portion is missing. The data show approximately 150,000 clones, with about nine tenths seen just once and 1.5% to 2% held by the top ten. The sample consisted of peripheral blood, taken 28 days after the second AZD1222 dose. Receptors originate from an adult who received the AZD1222 COVID-19 vaccine.

The rearrangement links TRBV6-2 or TRBV6-3 to TRBJ2-2; no firm D call. The CDR3 totals 14 residues. The germline gives CDR1 MNHEY, CDR2 SVGEGT. V was trimmed by 6 bases and J by 8 bases, leaving 16 bases between them. The CDR3 here is CASSTLGPVGELFF. DNA of the CDR3: TGTGCCAGCAGCACCCTTGGTCCCGTGGGGGAGCTGTTTTTT.

The chain uses TRBV6-2 or TRBV6-3 and TRBJ2-7, with 10 nucleotides matching TRBD2. This CDR3 contains 15 residues. CDR1 MNHEY and CDR2 SVGEGT come from the germline V gene. The ends lost 5 bases at V and 4 bases at J; junction bases unmatched: 8. CDR3 coding DNA: TGTGCCAGCAGTGATGGACTAGCGGCCCTTTACGAGCAGTACGTC. It encodes CASSDGLAALYEQYV.

The chain has TRBV7-2 and TRBJ1-1, with D possibly matching TRBD1 (6 bases). CDR3 length: 15 residues. The germline CDR1 and CDR2 sequences are SGHTA and FQGNSA. With 3 bases removed from V and 2 bases from J, the gap between germline ends came to 13 bases. The CDR3 sequence is CASSFSPGANTEAFF. The CDR3 nucleotides read TGTGCCAGCAGCTTTTCCCCAGGGGCCAACACTGAAGCTTTCTTT.

On this clone itself: This specimen includes other DNA sequences encoding the same CDR3. The rearrangement joins TRBV12-3 or TRBV12-4 to TRBJ1-5; D gene uncertain. CDR3 length: 11 residues. V dropped 6 bases and J dropped 3 bases, with 3 bases sitting between them. The CDR3 here is CASSLNQPQHF. CDR3 coding DNA: TGTGCCAGCAGCCTCAATCAGCCCCAGCATTTT.

The chain uses TRBV5-1 and TRBJ2-1; D perhaps matches TRBD2 (6 bases). Germline loops: CDR1 SGHRS, CDR2 YFSETQ. Between the trimmed V and J ends, which lost 1 base and 0 bases, there was a span of 11 bases. The CDR3 has 16 residues. Written as DNA, the CDR3 is TGCGCCAGCAGCTTGACTAGCCGATCCTCCTACAATGAGCAGTTCTTC. Its translation is CASSLTSRSSYNEQFF.

This clone was counted once. The chain links TRBV12-3 or TRBV12-4 to TRBJ1-5, with TRBD1 matching over 7 bases. J lost 6 bases, V lost 9 bases, and 8 bases had no gene match. The CDR3 covers 13 residues. CDR3 sequence (DNA): TGTGCCAGTTCGCGACAGGGCAGTCAGCCCCAGCATTTT. Its translation is CASSRQGSQPQHF.

The CDR3: CASRWGPGNTEAFF. The CDR3, as DNA: TGCGCCAGCAGGTGGGGTCCCGGGAACACTGAAGCTTTCTTT. The rearrangement uses TRBV5-1 and TRBJ1-1; D is unresolved. The CDR3 is 14 amino acids. V was shortened by 5 bases and J by 1 base, with 12 bases between the two germline ends. CDR1 and CDR2 (germline): SGHRS, YFSETQ.

This clone appeared a few times. The germline gene is not matched at one end of the junction; a read error may be the cause. Other DNA variants within this sample encode the same CDR3. The gene calls are TRBV3-1 (or the pseudogene TRBV3-2) and TRBJ1-6; TRBD1 might be the D (5 bases). There are 14 residues in the CDR3. Germline CDR1 LGHDT, CDR2 YNNKEL (reference sequence). CDR3 DNA sequence: TGTGCCAGCAGGCAAGGGGCGGGTTGGACACCCCTCCACTTT. Translated, it gives CASRQGAGWTPLHF.